What follows are 2 T cell receptor beta chains derived from one specimen sequenced in a study of blood T cell repertoires in COVID-19. Here immunoSEQ multiplex PCR was the method, and the copy in TCRdb shows in-frame clones only, minus some. The table has some 330,000 clones, roughly nine tenths seen once. The specimen was peripheral blood. These TCRs come from a woman in her twenties or thirties with COVID-19, enrolled during active disease.

This chain connects TRBV19 to TRBJ1-5, with D perhaps matching TRBD1 (6 bases). Germline values: CDR1 LNHDA, CDR2 SQIVND (reference sequence). This CDR3 has 15 amino acids. V shed 0 bases and J shed 1 base, with 7 bases lying between them. The CDR3, as DNA: TGTGCCAGTAGTATAGATACAGGGAGCAATCAGCCCCAGCATTTT. Amino acid sequence: CASSIDTGSNQPQHF. Variable domain in full (rest from reference TRBV19 and TRBJ1-5): DGGITQSPKYLFRKEGQNVTLSCEQNLNHDAMYWYRQDPGQGLRLIYYSQIVNDFQKGDIAEGYSVSREKKESFPLTVTSAQKNPTAFYLCASSIDTGSNQPQHFGDGTRLSIL.

The chain employs TRBV15 and TRBJ1-5; TRBD1 is a possible D gene (6 bases). CDR1 is LNHNV and CDR2 is YYDKDF in the germline V gene (reference sequence). Trimming took off 6 bases at V and 3 bases at J, with 15 bases between the two ends. The CDR3 is made up of 15 amino acids. CDR3 protein: CATRMDSYDNQPQHF. The CDR3 nucleotides are TGTGCCACCAGAATGGACAGTTACGACAATCAGCCCCAGCATTTT.